This is a list of T cell receptor beta chains from one sample in a study of shared clonotypes between healthy human individuals. Clones were read by immunoSEQ multiplex PCR, and TCRdb kept only the in-frame ones, dropping some. Seen here are around 2,100,000 clones, 85% to 95% observed once, and the top ten hold 0.9% to 1.5%. The material sequenced was naive CD8+ T cells sorted from blood. The source is a man younger than 35 in good health. CDR3s leave out the opening cysteine and the closing phenylalanine or tryptophan.

TRBJ2-7,6,TRBV10-1,ASCEQY
TRBJ2-7,12,TRBV4-1,ASSFRQGPYEQY
TRBJ2-5,13,TRBV6-5,ASSYSAGTEETQY
TRBJ2-1,13,TRBV27,ASSPSGPSYNEQF
TRBJ2-3,13,TRBV5-1,ASSLEDWDTDTQY
TRBJ2-2,13,TRBV4-3,ASSQGQGRAGELF
TRBJ2-3,13,TRBV29-1,SVTTAGTGLDTQY
TRBJ2-1,11,TRBV6-4,ASKGGGRYEQF
TRBJ2-1,12,TRBV13,ASSFSGVLNEQF
TRBJ2-7,12,TRBV9,ASSHGGGTYEQY
TRBJ2-4,11,TRBV10-1,ASSEKGWNIQY
TRBJ2-3,15,TRBV14,ASSQDKKGGITDTQY
TRBJ2-2,14,TRBV19,ASSKVAGTNTGELF
TRBJ1-5,14,TRBV30,AWAEVGEEGNQPQH
TRBJ2-3,12,TRBV25-1,ASQEAGGWDTQY
TRBJ2-2,11,TRBV10-1,ASRGSYTGELF
TRBJ2-2,14,TRBV23-1,ASSHRGQLNTGELF
TRBJ1-5,14,TRBV6-1,ASSERRGYSNQPQH
TRBJ2-1,14,TRBV16,ASSQWTGISYNEQF
TRBJ2-2,11,TRBV11-2,ASSLDPEGELF
TRBJ2-7,14,TRBV27,ASSLILGQGAYEQY
TRBJ1-6,12,TRBV4-2,ASSHLGAGSPLH
TRBJ2-2,13,TRBV6-1,ASSGRFDYTGELF
TRBJ2-7,12,TRBV18,ASAMTGLIHEQY
TRBJ1-5,14,TRBV5-6,ASSPWTGAFEQPQH
TRBJ2-3,12,TRBV19,ASRDGGEPDTQY
TRBJ1-1,14,TRBV11-1,ASSLAGEQGITEAF
TRBJ2-7,14,TRBV15,ATSRDSGGAAYEQY
TRBJ2-1,12,TRBV25-1,ASSALGGYNEQF
TRBJ2-7,10,TRBV7-9,ASTDSSYEQY
TRBJ2-7,13,TRBV7-2,ASSSWPRGKDEQY
TRBJ2-3,15,TRBV5-4,ASSLSGAATSTDTQY
TRBJ2-1,13,TRBV9,ASSEGGNSYNEQF
TRBJ2-7,11,TRBV27,ASSLQLSYEQY
TRBJ1-1,12,TRBV7-9,ASSPDSRNTEAF
TRBJ2-7,15,TRBV27,ASSFFPSAQIPYEQY
TRBJ2-7,11,TRBV9,ASSVGTSGEQY
TRBJ2-7,14,TRBV6-5,ASSYLVDTEAYEQY
TRBJ2-7,11,TRBV10-2,ATPPGESYEQY
TRBJ1-1,13,TRBV19,ASNPFLGQGYEAF
TRBJ1-2,11,TRBV6-6,ASSYGEVSGYT
TRBJ2-7,13,TRBV10-2,ASSGLGLAPYEQY
TRBJ2-7,11,TRBV6-5,ASNPGPTYEQY
TRBJ2-7,14,TRBV7-6,ASSLMLGQGAYEQY
TRBJ1-6,14,TRBV2,ASKEVGSSYNSPLH
TRBJ1-4,16,TRBV5-6,ASSPPGAGRTFNEKLF
TRBJ2-7,14,TRBV7-9,ASSSSAGALVYEQY
TRBJ1-5,13,TRBV27,ASRHSAGSNQPQH
TRBJ2-1,13,TRBV2,ASSSGTSGTNEQF
TRBJ2-7,11,TRBV11-2,ASSLEQNYEQY
TRBJ1-2,10,TRBV28,ASSSTGYGYT
TRBJ2-4,15,TRBV11-2,ASSLSPDILAKNIQY
TRBJ2-1,10,TRBV6-6,ASLQSPNEQF